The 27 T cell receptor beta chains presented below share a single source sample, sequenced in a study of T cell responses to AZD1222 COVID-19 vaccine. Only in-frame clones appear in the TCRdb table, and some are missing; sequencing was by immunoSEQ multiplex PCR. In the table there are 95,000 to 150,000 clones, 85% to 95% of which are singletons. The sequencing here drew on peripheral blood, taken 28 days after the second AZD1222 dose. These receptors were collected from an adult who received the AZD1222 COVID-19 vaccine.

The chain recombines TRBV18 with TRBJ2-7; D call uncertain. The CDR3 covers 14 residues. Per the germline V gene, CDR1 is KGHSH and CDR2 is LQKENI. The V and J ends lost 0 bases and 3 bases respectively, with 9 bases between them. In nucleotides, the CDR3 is TGTGCCAGCTCACCACCGTCTGAATACTACGAGCAGTACTTC. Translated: CASSPPSEYYEQYF.

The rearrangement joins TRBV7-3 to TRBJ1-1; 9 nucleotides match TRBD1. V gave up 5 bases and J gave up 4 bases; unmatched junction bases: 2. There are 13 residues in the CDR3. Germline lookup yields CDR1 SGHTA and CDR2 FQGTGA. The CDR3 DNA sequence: TGTGCCAGCAGCCCACAGGGGGCCACTGAAGCTTTCTTT. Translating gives CASSPQGATEAFF.

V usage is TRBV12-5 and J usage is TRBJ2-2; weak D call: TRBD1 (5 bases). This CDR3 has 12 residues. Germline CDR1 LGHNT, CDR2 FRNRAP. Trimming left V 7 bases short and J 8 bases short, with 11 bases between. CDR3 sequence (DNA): TGTGCTAGTGAGAAGGGGCCGGGGGAGCTGTTTTTT. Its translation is CASEKGPGELFF.

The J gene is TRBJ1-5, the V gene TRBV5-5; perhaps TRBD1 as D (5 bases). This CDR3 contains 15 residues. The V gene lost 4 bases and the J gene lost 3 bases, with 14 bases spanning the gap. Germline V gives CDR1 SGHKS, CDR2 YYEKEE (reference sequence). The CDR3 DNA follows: TGTGCCAGCAGCGAAATCGGGGGGACCAATCAGCCCCAGCATTTT. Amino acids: CASSEIGGTNQPQHF.

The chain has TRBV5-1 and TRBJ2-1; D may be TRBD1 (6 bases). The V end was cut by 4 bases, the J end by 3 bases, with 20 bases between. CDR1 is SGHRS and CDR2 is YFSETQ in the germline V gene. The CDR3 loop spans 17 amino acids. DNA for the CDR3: TGCGCCAGCAGCCCGCTCAAAACAGGGAGTTACTACAATGAGCAGTTCTTC. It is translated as CASSPLKTGSYYNEQFF. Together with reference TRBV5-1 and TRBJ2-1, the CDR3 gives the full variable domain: KAGVTQTPRYLIKTRGQQVTLSCSPISGHRSVSWYQQTPGQGLQFLFEYFSETQRNKGNFPGRFSGRQFSNSRSEMNVSTLELGDSALYLCASSPLKTGSYYNEQFFGPGTRLTVL.

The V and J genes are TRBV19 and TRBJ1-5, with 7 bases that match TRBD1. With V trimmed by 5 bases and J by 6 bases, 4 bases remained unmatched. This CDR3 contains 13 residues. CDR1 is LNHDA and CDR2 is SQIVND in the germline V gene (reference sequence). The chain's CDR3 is CASSAQGGQPQHF. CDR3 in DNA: TGTGCCAGTAGTGCCCAGGGGGGTCAGCCCCAGCATTTT.

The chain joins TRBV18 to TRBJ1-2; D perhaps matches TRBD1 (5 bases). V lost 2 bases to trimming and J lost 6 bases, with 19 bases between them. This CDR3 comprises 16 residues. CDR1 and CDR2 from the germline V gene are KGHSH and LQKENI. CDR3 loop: CASSPGAGPQENGYTF. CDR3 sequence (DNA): TGTGCCAGCTCACCAGGGGCGGGACCCCAAGAGAATGGCTACACCTTC.

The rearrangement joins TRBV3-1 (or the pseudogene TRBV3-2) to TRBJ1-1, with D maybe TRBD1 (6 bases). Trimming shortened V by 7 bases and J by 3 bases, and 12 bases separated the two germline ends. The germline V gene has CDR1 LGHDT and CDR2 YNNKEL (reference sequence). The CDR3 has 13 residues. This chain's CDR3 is CASIRSGDTEAFF. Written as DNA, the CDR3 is TGTGCCAGCATTAGGTCAGGGGACACTGAAGCTTTCTTT.

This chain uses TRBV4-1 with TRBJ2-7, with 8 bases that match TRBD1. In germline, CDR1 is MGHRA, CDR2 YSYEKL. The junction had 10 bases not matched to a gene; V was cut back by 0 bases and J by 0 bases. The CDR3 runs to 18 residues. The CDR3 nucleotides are TGCGCCAGCAGCCAAGATTGGAGACAGGGGACAAGCTCCTACGAGCAGTACTTC. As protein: CASSQDWRQGTSSYEQYF.

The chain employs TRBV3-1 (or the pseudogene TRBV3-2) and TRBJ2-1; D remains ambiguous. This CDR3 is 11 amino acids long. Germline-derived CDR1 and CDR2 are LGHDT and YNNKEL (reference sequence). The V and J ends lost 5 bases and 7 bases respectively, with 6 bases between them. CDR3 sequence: CASSALNEQFF. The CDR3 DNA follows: TGTGCCAGCAGCGCATTGAATGAGCAGTTCTTC.

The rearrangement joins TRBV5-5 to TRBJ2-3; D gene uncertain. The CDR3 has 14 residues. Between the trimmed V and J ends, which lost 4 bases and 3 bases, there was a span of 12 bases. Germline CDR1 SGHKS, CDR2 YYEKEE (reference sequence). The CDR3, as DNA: TGTGCCAGCAGCCCCGGCGTGGGGACAGATACGCAGTATTTT. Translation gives CASSPGVGTDTQYF.

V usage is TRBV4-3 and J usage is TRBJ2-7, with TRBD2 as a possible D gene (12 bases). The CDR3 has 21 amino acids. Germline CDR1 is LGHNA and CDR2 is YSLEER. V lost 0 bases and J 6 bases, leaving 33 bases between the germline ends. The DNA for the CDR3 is TGCGCCAGCAGCCAAGATCGGGACAGGGGGTCACTAGCGGGAGGAGCGCGCGAGCAGTACTTC. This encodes CASSQDRDRGSLAGGAREQYF.

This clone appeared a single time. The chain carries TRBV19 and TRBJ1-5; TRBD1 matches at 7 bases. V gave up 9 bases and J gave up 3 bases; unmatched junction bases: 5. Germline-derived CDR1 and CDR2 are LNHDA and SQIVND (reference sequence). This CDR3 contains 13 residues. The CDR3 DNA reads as TGTGCCAGCCTGGGACAGATCAATCAGCCCCAGCATTTT. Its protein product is CASLGQINQPQHF.

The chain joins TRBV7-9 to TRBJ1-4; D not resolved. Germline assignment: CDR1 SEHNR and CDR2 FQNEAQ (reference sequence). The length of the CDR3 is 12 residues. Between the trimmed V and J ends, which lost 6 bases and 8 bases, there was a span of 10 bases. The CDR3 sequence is CASRAVGEKLFF. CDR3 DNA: TGTGCCAGCAGAGCCGTGGGGGAAAAACTGTTTTTT.

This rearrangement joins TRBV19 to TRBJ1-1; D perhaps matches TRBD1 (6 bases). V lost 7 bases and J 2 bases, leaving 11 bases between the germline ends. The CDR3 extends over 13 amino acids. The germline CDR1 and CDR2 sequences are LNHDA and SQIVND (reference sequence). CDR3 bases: TGTGCCAGTATTGGCAGGGGTAACACTGAAGCTTTCTTT. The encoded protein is CASIGRGNTEAFF.

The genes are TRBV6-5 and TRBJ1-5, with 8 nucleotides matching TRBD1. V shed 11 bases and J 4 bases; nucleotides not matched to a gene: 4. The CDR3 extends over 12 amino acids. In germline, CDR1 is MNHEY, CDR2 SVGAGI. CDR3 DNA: TGTGCCGGCCGACAGGGGAATCAGCCCCAGCATTTT. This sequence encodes CAGRQGNQPQHF.

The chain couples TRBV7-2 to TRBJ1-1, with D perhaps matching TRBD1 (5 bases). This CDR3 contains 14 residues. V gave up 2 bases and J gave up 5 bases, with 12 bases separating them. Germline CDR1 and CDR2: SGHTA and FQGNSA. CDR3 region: CASSLIGVRTEAFF. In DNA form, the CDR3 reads TGTGCCAGCAGCTTAATAGGGGTTAGGACTGAAGCTTTCTTT.

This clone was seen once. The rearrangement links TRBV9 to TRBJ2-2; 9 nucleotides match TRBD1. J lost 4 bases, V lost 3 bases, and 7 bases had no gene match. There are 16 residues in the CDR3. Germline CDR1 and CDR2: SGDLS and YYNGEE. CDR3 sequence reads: CASSAGQGLTTGELFF. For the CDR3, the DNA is TGTGCCAGCAGCGCCGGACAGGGGTTGACCACCGGGGAGCTGTTTTTT.

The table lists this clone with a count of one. As DNA, the CDR3 is TGCGCCAGCAGCCCAGGGGACAGCCTCTACGAGCAGTACTTC. It specifies CASSPGDSLYEQYF. V is TRBV5-1 and J is TRBJ2-7, with 7 bases fitting TRBD1. With V trimmed by 4 bases and J by 3 bases, 7 bases remained unmatched. This CDR3 comprises 14 residues. Germline V gives CDR1 SGHRS, CDR2 YFSETQ.

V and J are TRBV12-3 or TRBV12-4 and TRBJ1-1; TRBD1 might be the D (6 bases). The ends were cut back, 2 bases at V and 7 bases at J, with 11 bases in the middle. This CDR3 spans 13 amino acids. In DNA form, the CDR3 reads TGTGCCAGCAGTTTACGCCGACAGGTTGAAGCTTTCTTT. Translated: CASSLRRQVEAFF.

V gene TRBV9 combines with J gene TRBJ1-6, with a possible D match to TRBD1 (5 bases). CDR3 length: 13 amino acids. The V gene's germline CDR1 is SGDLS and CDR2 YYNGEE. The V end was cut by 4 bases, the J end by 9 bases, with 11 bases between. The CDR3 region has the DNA TGTGCCAGCAGCACAGTGCAGGGTTCACCCCTCCACTTT. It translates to CASSTVQGSPLHF.

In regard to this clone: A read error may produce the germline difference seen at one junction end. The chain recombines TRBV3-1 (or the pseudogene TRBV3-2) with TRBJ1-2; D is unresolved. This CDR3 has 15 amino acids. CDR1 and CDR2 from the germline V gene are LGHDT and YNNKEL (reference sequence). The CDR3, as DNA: TGTGCCAGCAGCCAAGATACCCACCGGTCTACAACGGCTATCTTC. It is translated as CASSQDTHRSTTAIF.

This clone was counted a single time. The CDR3 spells CASSPGSTGLWYGYTF. The CDR3, as DNA: TGTGCCAGCTCACCAGGCTCGACAGGGCTTTGGTATGGCTACACCTTC. The rearrangement joins TRBV18 to TRBJ1-2; the match to TRBD1 covers 7 bases. Germline V gene sequence: CDR1 KGHSH, CDR2 LQKENI. J gave up 5 bases and V 2 bases, and 11 bases lay outside the gene matches. The CDR3 totals 16 residues.

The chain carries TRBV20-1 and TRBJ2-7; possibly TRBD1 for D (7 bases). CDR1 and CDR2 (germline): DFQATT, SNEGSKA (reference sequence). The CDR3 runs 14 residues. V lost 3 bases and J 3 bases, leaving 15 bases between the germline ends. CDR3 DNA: TGCAGTGCTAGTCGGAGGGGGCAAAGCTACGAGCAGTACTTC. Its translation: CSASRRGQSYEQYF.

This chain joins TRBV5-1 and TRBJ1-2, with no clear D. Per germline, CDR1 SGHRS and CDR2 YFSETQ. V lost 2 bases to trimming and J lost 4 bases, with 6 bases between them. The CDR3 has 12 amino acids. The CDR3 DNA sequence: TGCGCCAGCAGCTTTTCGGGCTATGGCTACACCTTC. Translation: CASSFSGYGYTF.

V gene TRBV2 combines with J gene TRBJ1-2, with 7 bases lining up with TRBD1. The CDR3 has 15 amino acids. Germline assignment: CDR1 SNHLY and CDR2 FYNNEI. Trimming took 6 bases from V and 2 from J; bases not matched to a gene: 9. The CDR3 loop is CASRGGDSSNYGYTF. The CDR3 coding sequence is TGTGCCAGCAGGGGGGGGGACAGTTCCAACTATGGCTACACCTTC.

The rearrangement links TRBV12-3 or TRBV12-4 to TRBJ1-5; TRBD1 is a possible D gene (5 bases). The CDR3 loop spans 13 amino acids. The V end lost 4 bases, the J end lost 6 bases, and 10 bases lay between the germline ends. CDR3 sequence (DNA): TGTGCCAGCAGTTCCAGACAGACTCAGCCCCAGCATTTT. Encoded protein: CASSSRQTQPQHF.